This TCR beta chain was observed in a study of T-cell reconstitution after alpha-beta-depleted transplantation in children. V shed 3 bases and J shed 2 bases, with 11 bases lying between them. The CDR3 is 13 amino acids. Per germline, CDR1 DFQATT and CDR2 SNEGSKA (reference sequence). Unique molecular identifiers were used to barcode this TCRbeta library. TCRdb reprocessed the PCR reads via MiXCR and lists one record per CDR3 protein. The sample records 330,000 or so distinct CDR3 sequences, 6.5% to 9% being singletons. Study results and caveats: At the one-year point after transplant, T-cell counts and TCRbeta diversity were found to come mostly from T cells that had been newly produced.

This clonotype was seen many times. Its antigen remains unknown. The clonotype comes from a female patient between 2 and 15 years old who had a stem cell transplant for Fanconi anemia, so the T cells may come from the graft donor. Sequenced material: peripheral blood, taken 360 days after TCRalphabeta/CD19-depleted stem cell transplant. The chain combines TRBV20-1 with TRBJ2-7, with D unclear. The CDR3, as DNA: TGCAGTGCTAGGAGCAGAAATACCTACGAGCAGTACTTC. Translated, it gives CSARSRNTYEQYF.